One and the same sample provided the 3 T cell receptor beta chains below, sequenced in a study of blood T cell repertoires in COVID-19. Data came from immunoSEQ multiplex PCR; TCRdb stores just in-frame clones and leaves some out. This repertoire shows about 190,000 clones, nearly 90% found once; its top ten account for roughly 6%. The sequenced sample consisted of peripheral blood. The receptors stem from a woman aged 40-49 years who had recovered from COVID-19.

This chain links TRBV30 with TRBJ1-2; a weak D match, TRBD1 (5 bases). V lost 7 bases, J lost 7 bases, and 10 bases lay in between. The CDR3 is made up of 10 amino acids. CDR1 and CDR2 from the germline V gene are GTSNPN and SVGIG (reference sequence). The CDR3 sequence: CASLGAGYTF. Here the CDR3 DNA reads TGTGCCTCTTTAGGGGCTGGCTACACCTTC.

The chain employs TRBV5-1 and TRBJ1-2; 9 positions match TRBD1. Germline V CDR1 and CDR2: SGHRS, YFSETQ. The junction had 17 bases not matched to a gene; V was cut back by 0 bases and J by 8 bases. This CDR3 comprises 18 residues. The CDR3 nucleotides are TGCGCCAGCAGCTTGGCAGTCCCCCGGGACAGGGCACGCGGGGGCTACACCTTC. Amino acids: CASSLAVPRDRARGGYTF.

The chain joins TRBV6-1 to TRBJ1-1, with 7 bases that match TRBD1. The germline V gene encodes CDR1 MNHNS and CDR2 SASEGT. Trimming cost V 0 bases and J 5 bases; bases outside gene matches: 3. This CDR3 is 14 amino acids long. The CDR3 spells CASSEAHRGTEAFF. The CDR3 nucleotides read TGTGCCAGCAGTGAAGCTCACAGGGGAACTGAAGCTTTCTTT.